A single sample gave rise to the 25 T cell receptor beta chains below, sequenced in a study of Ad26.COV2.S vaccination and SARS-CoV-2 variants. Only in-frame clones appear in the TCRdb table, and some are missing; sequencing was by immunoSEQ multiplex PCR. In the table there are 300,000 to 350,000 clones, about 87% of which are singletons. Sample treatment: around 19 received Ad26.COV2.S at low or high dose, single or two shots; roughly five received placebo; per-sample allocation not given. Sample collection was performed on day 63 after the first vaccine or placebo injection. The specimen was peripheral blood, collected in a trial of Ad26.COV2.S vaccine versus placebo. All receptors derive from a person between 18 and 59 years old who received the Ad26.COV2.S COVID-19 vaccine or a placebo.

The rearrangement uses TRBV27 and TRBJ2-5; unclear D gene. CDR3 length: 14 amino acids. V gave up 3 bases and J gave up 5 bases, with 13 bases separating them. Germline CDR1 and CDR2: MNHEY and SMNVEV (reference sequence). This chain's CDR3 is CASSFRVPGETQYF. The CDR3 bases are TGTGCCAGCAGTTTTCGCGTCCCCGGTGAGACCCAGTACTTC.

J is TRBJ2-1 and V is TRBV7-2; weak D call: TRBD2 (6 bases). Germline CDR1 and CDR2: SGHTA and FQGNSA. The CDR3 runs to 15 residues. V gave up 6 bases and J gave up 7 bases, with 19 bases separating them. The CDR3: CASSSGGGLPNEQFF. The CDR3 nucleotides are TGTGCCAGCAGTTCCGGAGGAGGGCTTCCGAATGAGCAGTTCTTC.

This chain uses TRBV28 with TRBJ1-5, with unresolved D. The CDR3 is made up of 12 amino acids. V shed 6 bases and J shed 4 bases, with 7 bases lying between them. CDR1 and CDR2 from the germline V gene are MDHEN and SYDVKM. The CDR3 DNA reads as TGTGCCAGCAGCACCTTAAATCAGCCCCAGCATTTT. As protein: CASSTLNQPQHF. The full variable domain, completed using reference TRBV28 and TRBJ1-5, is DVKVTQSSRYLVKRTGEKVFLECVQDMDHENMFWYRQDPGLGLRLIYFSYDVKMKEKGDIPEGYSVSREKKERFSLILESASTNQTSMYLCASSTLNQPQHFGDGTRLSIL.

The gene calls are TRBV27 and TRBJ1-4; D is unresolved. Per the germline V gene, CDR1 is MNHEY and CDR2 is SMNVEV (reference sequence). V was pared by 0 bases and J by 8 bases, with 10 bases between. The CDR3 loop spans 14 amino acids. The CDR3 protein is CASSLSFRIEKLFF. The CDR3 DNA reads TGTGCCAGCAGTTTATCGTTTCGTATCGAAAAACTGTTTTTT. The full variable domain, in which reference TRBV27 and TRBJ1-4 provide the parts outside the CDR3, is EAQVTQNPRYLITVTGKKLTVTCSQNMNHEYMSWYRQDPGLGLRQIYYSMNVEVTDKGDVPEGYKVSRKEKRNFPLILESPSPNQTSLYFCASSLSFRIEKLFFGSGTQLSVL.

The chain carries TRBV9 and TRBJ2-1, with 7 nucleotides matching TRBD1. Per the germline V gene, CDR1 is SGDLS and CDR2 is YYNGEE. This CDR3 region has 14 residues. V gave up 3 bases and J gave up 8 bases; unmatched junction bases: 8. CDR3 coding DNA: TGTGCCAGCAGCGCATTAACAGGGGTGGATGAGCAGTTCTTC. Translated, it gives CASSALTGVDEQFF.

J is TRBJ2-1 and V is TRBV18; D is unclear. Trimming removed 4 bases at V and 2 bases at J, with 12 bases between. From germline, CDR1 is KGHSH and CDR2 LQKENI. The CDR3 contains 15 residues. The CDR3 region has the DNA TGTGCCAGCTCACTAGGGCGATCGACCTACAATGAGCAGTTCTTC. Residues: CASSLGRSTYNEQFF.

CDR3 region: CASSLGQGAFHEQYF. In DNA, the CDR3 is TGTGCCAGCAGCTTAGGCCAGGGGGCTTTCCACGAGCAGTACTTC. This chain uses TRBV7-3 with TRBJ2-7; 8 bases line up with TRBD1. The CDR3 extends over 15 amino acids. Per germline, CDR1 SGHTA and CDR2 FQGTGA. Unmatched junction bases numbered 8, after V lost 2 bases and J lost 5 bases.

Here the CDR3 reads CASSKARINEQYF. CDR3 nucleotide sequence: TGTGCCAGCAGCAAAGCGAGAATAAATGAGCAGTACTTC. The J gene is TRBJ2-7, the V gene TRBV21-1; the table's D call, TRBD2, has no DNA check behind it. TRBV21-1 is a recognized pseudogene. This CDR3 spans 13 amino acids.

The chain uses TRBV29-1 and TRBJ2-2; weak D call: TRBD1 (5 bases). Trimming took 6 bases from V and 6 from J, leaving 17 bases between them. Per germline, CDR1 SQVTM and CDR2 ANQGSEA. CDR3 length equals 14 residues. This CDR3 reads CSVEVTQGAGELFF. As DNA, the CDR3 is TGCAGCGTCGAGGTCACCCAGGGTGCCGGGGAGCTGTTTTTT.

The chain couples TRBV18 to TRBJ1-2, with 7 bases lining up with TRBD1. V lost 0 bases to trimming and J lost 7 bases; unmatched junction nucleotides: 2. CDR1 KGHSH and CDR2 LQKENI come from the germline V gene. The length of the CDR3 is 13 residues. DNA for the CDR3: TGTGCCAGCTCACCACCGACAGGGTCTGGCTACACCTTC. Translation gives CASSPPTGSGYTF.

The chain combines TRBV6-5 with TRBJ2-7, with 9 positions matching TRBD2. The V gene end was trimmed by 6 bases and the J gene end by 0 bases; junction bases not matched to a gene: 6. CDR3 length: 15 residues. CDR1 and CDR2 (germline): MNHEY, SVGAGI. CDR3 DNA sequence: TGTGCCAGCAGGGCCGCGGGGGGGGTCTCCTACGAGCAGTACTTC. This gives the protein CASRAAGGVSYEQYF.

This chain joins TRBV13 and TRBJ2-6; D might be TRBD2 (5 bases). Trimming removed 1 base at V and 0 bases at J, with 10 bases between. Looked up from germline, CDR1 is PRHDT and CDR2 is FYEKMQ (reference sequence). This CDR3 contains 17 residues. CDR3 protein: CASSLVGLHSGANVLTF. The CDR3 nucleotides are TGTGCCAGCAGCTTAGTTGGACTCCACTCTGGGGCCAACGTCCTGACTTTC.

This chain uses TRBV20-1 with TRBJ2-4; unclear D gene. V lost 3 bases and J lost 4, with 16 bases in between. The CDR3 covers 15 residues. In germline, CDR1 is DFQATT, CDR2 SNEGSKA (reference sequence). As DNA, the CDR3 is TGCAGTGCTAGTCCGGTCGACCCACCTAAAAACATTCAGTACTTC. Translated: CSASPVDPPKNIQYF.

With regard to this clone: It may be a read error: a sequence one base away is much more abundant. For the CDR3, the DNA is TGCGCCAGCAGCCATACTAGCGGGAACTACGAGCAGTACTTC. Amino acids: CASSHTSGNYEQYF. V usage is TRBV4-1 and J usage is TRBJ2-7; 10 bases map to TRBD2. The CDR3 extends over 14 amino acids. V shed 3 bases and J 3 bases; nucleotides not matched to a gene: 2. CDR1 MGHRA and CDR2 YSYEKL come from the germline V gene.

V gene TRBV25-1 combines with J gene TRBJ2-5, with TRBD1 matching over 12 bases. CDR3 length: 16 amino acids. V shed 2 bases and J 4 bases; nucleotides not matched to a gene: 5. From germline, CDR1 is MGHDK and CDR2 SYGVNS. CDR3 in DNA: TGTGCCAGCAGTGAAAGGGGGACAGGGGGCAGAGAGACCCAGTACTTC. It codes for CASSERGTGGRETQYF.

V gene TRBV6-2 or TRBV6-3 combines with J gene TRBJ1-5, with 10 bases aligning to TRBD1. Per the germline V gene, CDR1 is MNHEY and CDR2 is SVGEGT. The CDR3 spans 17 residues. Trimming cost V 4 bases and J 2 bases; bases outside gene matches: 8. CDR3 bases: TGTGCCAGCAGTTTGGGGGACAGGGGTTTAGGCAATCAGCCCCAGCATTTT. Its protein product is CASSLGDRGLGNQPQHF.

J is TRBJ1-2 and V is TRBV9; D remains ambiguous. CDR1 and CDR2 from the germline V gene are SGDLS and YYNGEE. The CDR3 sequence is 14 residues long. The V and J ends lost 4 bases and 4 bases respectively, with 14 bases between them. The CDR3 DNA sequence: TGTGCCAGCAGCCCTGGAACACAAGTCTATGGCTACACCTTC. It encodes CASSPGTQVYGYTF. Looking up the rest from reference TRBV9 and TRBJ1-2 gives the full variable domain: DSGVTQTPKHLITATGQRVTLRCSPRSGDLSVYWYQQSLDQGLQFLIQYYNGEERAKGNILERFSAQQFPDLHSELNLSSLELGDSALYFCASSPGTQVYGYTFGSGTRLTVV.

CDR3 DNA sequence: TGTGCCAGCAGCCAATACCCATCATACGGCTCCTACGAGCAGTACTTC. Its protein product is CASSQYPSYGSYEQYF. The chain couples TRBV28 to TRBJ2-7, with D unclear. CDR1 is MDHEN and CDR2 is SYDVKM in the germline V gene. The CDR3 is made up of 16 amino acids. With 6 bases removed from V and 0 bases from J, the gap between germline ends came to 18 bases. Full variable domain (missing parts from reference TRBV28 and TRBJ2-7): DVKVTQSSRYLVKRTGEKVFLECVQDMDHENMFWYRQDPGLGLRLIYFSYDVKMKEKGDIPEGYSVSREKKERFSLILESASTNQTSMYLCASSQYPSYGSYEQYFGPGTRLTVT.

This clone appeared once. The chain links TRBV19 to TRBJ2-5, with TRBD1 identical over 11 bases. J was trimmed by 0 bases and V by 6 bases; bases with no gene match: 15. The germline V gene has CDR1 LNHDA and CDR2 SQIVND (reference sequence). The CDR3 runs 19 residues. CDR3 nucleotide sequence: TGTGCCAGTAGATCTTGGACAGGGGGCAAATTCGCGGACCAAGAGACCCAGTACTTC. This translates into CASRSWTGGKFADQETQYF.

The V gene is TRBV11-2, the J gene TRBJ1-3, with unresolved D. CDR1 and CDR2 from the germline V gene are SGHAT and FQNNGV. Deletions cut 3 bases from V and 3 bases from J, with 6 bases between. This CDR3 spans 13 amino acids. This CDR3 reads CASSFLDGNTIYF. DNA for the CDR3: TGTGCCAGCAGCTTTTTGGATGGAAACACCATATATTTT.

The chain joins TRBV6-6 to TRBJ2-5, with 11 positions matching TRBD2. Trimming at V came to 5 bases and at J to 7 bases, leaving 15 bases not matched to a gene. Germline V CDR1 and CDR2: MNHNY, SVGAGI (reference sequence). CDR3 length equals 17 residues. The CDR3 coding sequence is TGTGCCAGCAGTCTACTAGCGGGGGACTTCAATCGGGGGACCCAGTACTTC. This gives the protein CASSLLAGDFNRGTQYF.

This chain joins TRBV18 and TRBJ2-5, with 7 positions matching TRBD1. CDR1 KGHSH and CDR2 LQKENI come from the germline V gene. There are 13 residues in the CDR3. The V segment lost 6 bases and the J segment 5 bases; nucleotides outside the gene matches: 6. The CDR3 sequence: CASSETGLETQYF. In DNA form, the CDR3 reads TGTGCCAGCTCCGAGACAGGGCTCGAGACCCAGTACTTC. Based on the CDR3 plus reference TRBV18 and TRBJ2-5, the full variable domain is NAGVMQNPRHLVRRRGQEARLRCSPMKGHSHVYWYRQLPEEGLKFMVYLQKENIIDESGMPKERFSAEFPKEGPSILRIQQVVRGDSAAYFCASSETGLETQYFGPGTRLLVL.

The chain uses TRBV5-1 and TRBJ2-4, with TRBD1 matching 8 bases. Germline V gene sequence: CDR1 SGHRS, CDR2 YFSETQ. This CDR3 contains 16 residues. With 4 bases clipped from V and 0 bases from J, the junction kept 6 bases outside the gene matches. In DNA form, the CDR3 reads TGCGCCAGCAGCAACGACAGGGGCCTAGCCAAAAACATTCAGTACTTC. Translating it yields CASSNDRGLAKNIQYF.

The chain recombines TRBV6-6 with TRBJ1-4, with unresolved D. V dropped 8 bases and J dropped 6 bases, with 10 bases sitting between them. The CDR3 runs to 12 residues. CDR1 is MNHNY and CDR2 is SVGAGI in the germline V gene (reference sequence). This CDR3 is CASRRSDEKLFF. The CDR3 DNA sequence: TGTGCCAGCCGTAGGTCGGATGAAAAACTGTTTTTT.

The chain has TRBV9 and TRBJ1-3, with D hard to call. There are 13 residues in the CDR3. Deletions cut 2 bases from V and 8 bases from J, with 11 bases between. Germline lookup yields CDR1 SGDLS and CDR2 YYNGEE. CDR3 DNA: TGTGCCAGCAGCGTCTTGATGGGTCACACCATATATTTT. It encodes CASSVLMGHTIYF.